What follows are 3 T cell receptor beta chains derived from one specimen sequenced in a study of T cell repertoires in cytomegalovirus infection. TCRdb ran MiXCR on the reads and lists one entry per CDR3 protein. The sample yields 500,000 to 600,000 distinct CDR3 sequences, 16% seen once. The specimen was CD8+ T cells from PBMCs. All receptors come from a human donor in good health (CMV status not recorded). Some clones in this sample may be carry-over from other donors' samples.

This chain joins TRBV7-9 and TRBJ1-2; D possibly corresponds to TRBD1 (6 bases). With 1 base removed from V and 8 bases from J, the gap between germline ends came to 14 bases. Germline CDR1 is SEHNR and CDR2 is FQNEAQ (reference sequence). This CDR3 has 14 amino acids. CDR3 DNA: TGTGCCAGCAGCTTAGGGAGGGGGGGAGAAGGCTACACCTTC. It encodes CASSLGRGGEGYTF.

The genes are TRBV27 and TRBJ1-1; no clear D. Germline CDR1 reads MNHEY; CDR2 reads SMNVEV (reference sequence). The ends were cut back, 2 bases at V and 6 bases at J, with 10 bases in the middle. There are 13 residues in the CDR3. The CDR3, as DNA: TGTGCCAGCAGTTTAAACGCCTTGTCTGAAGCTTTCTTT. Protein product: CASSLNALSEAFF.

This clonotype was counted a few times. V and J are TRBV10-3 and TRBJ1-3; tentatively, D is TRBD1 (5 bases). CDR1 is ENHRY and CDR2 is SYGVKD in the germline V gene. Deletions cut 0 bases from V and 2 bases from J, with 14 bases between. This CDR3 contains 17 residues. The CDR3 DNA follows: TGTGCCATCAGTGAGTCGATGGGCAGGGCGCCTGGAAACACCATATATTTT. It is translated as CAISESMGRAPGNTIYF.